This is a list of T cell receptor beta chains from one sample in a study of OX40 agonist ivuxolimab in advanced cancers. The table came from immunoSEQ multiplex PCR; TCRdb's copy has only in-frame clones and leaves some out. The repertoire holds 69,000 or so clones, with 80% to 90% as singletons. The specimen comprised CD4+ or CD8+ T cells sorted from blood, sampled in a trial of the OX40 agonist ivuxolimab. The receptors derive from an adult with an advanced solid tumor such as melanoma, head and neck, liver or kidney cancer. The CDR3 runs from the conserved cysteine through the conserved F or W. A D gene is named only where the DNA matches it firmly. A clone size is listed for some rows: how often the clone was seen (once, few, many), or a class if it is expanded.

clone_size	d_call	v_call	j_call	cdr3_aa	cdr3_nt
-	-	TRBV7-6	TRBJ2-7	CASSLTPGKSYEQYF	TGTGCCAGCAGCTTAACCCCCGGGAAATCCTACGAGCAGTACTTC
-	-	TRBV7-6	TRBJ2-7	CASSFGGLHEQYF	TGTGCCAGCAGCTTCGGGGGGCTCCACGAGCAGTACTTC
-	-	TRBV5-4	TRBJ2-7	CASSLERAIFHEQYF	TGTGCCAGCAGCTTGGAGCGGGCAATTTTCCACGAGCAGTACTTC
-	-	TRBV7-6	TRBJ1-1	CASSPSAGNTEAFF	TGTGCCAGCAGCCCCTCGGCGGGGAACACTGAAGCTTTCTTT
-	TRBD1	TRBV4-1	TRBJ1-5	CASRPGTGNQPQHF	TGCGCCAGCAGGCCCGGGACAGGCAATCAGCCCCAGCATTTT
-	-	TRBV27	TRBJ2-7	CASSGTTIPYEQYF	TGTGCCAGCAGCGGGACGACCATTCCCTACGAGCAGTACTTC
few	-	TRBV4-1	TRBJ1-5	CASSQDNQPQHF	TGCGCCAGCAGCCAAGACAATCAGCCCCAGCATTTT
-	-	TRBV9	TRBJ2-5	CASSALGVFRETQYF	TGTGCCAGCAGCGCTCTGGGAGTATTCCGAGAGACCCAGTACTTC
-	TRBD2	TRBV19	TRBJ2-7	CASRVAGTATYEQYF	TGTGCCAGTAGGGTAGCGGGGACCGCAACCTACGAGCAGTACTTC
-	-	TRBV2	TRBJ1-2	CASSEALWGGGFDYGYTF	TGTGCCAGCAGTGAAGCGCTTTGGGGCGGGGGTTTCGACTATGGCTACACCTTC
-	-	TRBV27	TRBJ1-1	CASSLSKNTEAFF	TGTGCCAGCAGTTTATCCAAGAACACTGAAGCTTTCTTT
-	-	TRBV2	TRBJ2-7	CATLQGTYEQYF	TGTGCCACCCTGCAAGGCACCTACGAGCAGTACTTC
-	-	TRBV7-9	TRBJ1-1	CASSLALGGETEAFF	TGTGCCAGCAGCTTAGCGCTAGGAGGGGAAACTGAAGCTTTCTTT